This entry concerns a single T cell receptor beta chain. The antigen is not known. At the DNA level, this CDR3 is encoded by other sequences in the same sample as well. This CDR3 has 14 amino acids. Deletions cut 0 bases from V and 5 bases from J, with 8 bases between. CDR1 and CDR2 (germline): SEHNR, FQNEAQ (reference sequence). The data originate from a study of T cell responses to AZD1222 COVID-19 vaccine. Regarding the study as a whole: Possibly, clonal diversity was underestimated; donors were largely white British and included more females.

Repertoires were generated with immunoSEQ multiplex PCR, while TCRdb's copy carries only in-frame clones and drops some. In the table there are about 110,000 clones, about 82% of which are singletons. Sequencing used peripheral blood, obtained on day 0 of AZD1222 vaccination. The receptor was derived from an adult in good health. The gene calls are TRBV7-9 and TRBJ2-1, with D possibly being TRBD2 (6 bases). The CDR3 loop is CASSLAGGDNEQFF. The CDR3, as DNA: TGTGCCAGCAGCTTAGCGGGGGGAGACAATGAGCAGTTCTTC.